The 8 T cell receptor beta chains listed next were all sequenced from one sample in a study of Graves' ophthalmopathy and Graves' hyperthyroidism. Amplification from RNA transcripts yielded the TCR beta CDR3 regions. Scientists carried out first-round RT-PCR using HTBI primers and then a second-round multiplex PCR. TCRdb re-called the multiplex PCR reads through MiXCR, storing one row per CDR3 protein. The profile covers around 600,000 distinct CDR3 sequences, with roughly 39% appearing a single time and 3.3% taken by the ten largest. Sample: peripheral blood. The receptor set was obtained from an adult man with Graves' ophthalmopathy.

The rearrangement joins TRBV5-4 to TRBJ2-7, with 9 bases fitting TRBD2. Per the germline V gene, CDR1 is SGHNT and CDR2 is YYREEE (reference sequence). V shed 0 bases, J shed 2 bases, and the junction held 9 bases outside the gene matches. The CDR3 length is 17 residues. As DNA, the CDR3 is TGTGCCAGCAGCTTGGCCCGGACTAGCGTGAATGCCTACGAGCAGTACTTC. This encodes CASSLARTSVNAYEQYF.

The chain couples TRBV2 to TRBJ1-1, with 9 bases matching TRBD1. The CDR3 contains 13 residues. J was trimmed by 8 bases and V by 6 bases; bases with no gene match: 7. CDR1 SNHLY and CDR2 FYNNEI come from the germline V gene. Here the CDR3 DNA reads TGTGCCAGCAGCCGAATGGGGACAGGGGAAGCTTTCTTT. Its protein is CASSRMGTGEAFF.

This clonotype has more than one count but fewer than ten. V gene TRBV5-1 combines with J gene TRBJ2-2, with no clear D. V was pared by 0 bases and J by 2 bases, with 11 bases between. CDR3 length equals 16 residues. The V gene's germline CDR1 is SGHRS and CDR2 YFSETQ. The CDR3 loop reads CASSLDGPGNTGELFF. The CDR3 DNA reads TGCGCCAGCAGCTTGGACGGACCGGGTAACACCGGGGAGCTGTTTTTT.

This chain joins TRBV5-5 and TRBJ2-3, with 9 bases aligning to TRBD1. Trimming took 4 bases from V and 5 from J; bases not matched to a gene: 8. CDR3 size: 15 residues. Germline-derived CDR1 and CDR2 are SGHKS and YYEKEE (reference sequence). The DNA of the CDR3 is TGTGCCAGCAGCATAGCCGGGACAGGGTTAGATACGCAGTATTTT. Translated, it gives CASSIAGTGLDTQYF.

The chain carries TRBV29-1 and TRBJ1-2, with D perhaps matching TRBD1 (5 bases). V lost 7 bases, J lost 2 bases, and 14 bases lay in between. The V gene's germline CDR1 is SQVTM and CDR2 ANQGSEA. This CDR3 contains 13 residues. The CDR3 loop reads CSASRAENYGYTF. In nucleotides, the CDR3 is TGCAGCGCCAGCAGGGCAGAGAACTATGGCTACACCTTC.

This clonotype was detected a few times. The gene calls are TRBV6-2 or TRBV6-3 and TRBJ1-1; TRBD1 agrees at 7 bases. The V gene end was trimmed by 0 bases and the J gene end by 4 bases; junction bases not matched to a gene: 5. Germline CDR1 MNHEY, CDR2 SVGEGT. This CDR3 contains 15 residues. CDR3 sequence reads: CASSYSDRMGTEAFF. The DNA of the CDR3 is TGTGCCAGCAGTTACTCGGACAGGATGGGCACTGAAGCTTTCTTT.

This clonotype was seen more than once but under ten times. The chain links TRBV6-5 to TRBJ1-1; D not resolved. Germline-derived CDR1 and CDR2 are MNHEY and SVGAGI. The ends were cut back, 4 bases at V and 11 bases at J, with 20 bases in the middle. This CDR3 is 14 amino acids long. The CDR3 protein is CASSFHPAQREAFF. Written as DNA, the CDR3 is TGTGCCAGCAGTTTCCACCCGGCACAAAGGGAGGCTTTCTTT.

Points on this clonotype: A read error may be the cause here, since a much bigger clone is one base away. Because it lacks the conserved phenylalanine or tryptophan at the end, this CDR3 is likely a read error. The V call is TRBV10-3, the J call TRBJ1-5, with D perhaps matching TRBD1 (5 bases). This CDR3 contains 15 residues. The germline V gene has CDR1 ENHRY and CDR2 SYGVKD. In DNA, the CDR3 is TGTGCCAGCAGTGATCGGCGAGGGACGAATCAGCCCCAGCATCTT. Protein product: CASSDRRGTNQPQHL.